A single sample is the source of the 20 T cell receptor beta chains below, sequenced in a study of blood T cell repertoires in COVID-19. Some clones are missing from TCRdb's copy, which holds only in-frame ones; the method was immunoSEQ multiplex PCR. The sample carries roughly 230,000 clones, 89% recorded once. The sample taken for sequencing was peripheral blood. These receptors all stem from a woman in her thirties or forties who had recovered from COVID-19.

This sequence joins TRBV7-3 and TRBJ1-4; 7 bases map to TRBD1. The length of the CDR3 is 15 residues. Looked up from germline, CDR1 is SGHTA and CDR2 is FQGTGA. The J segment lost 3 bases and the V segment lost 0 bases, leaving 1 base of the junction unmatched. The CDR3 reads CASSLTGQPNEKLFF. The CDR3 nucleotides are TGTGCCAGCAGCTTAACGGGACAGCCTAATGAAAAACTGTTTTTT.

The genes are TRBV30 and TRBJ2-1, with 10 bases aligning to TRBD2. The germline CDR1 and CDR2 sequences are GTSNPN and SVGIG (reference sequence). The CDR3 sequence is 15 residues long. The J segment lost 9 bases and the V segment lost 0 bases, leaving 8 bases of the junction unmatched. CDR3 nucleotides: TGTGCCTGGAGTGTAGCTAGCGGGAGTATGAGTGAGCAGTTCTTC. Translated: CAWSVASGSMSEQFF.

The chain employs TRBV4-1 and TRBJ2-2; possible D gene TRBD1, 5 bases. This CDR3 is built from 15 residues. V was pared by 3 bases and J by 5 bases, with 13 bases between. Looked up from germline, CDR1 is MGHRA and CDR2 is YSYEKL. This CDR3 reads CASSQVQGRTGELFF. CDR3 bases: TGCGCCAGCAGCCAGGTCCAGGGAAGGACCGGGGAGCTGTTTTTT.

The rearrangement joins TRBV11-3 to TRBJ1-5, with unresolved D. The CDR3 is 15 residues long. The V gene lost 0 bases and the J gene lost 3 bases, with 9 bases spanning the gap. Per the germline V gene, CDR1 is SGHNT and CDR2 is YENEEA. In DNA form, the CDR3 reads TGTGCCAGCAGCTTAGATGGAACAGTCAATCAGCCCCAGCATTTT. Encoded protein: CASSLDGTVNQPQHF.

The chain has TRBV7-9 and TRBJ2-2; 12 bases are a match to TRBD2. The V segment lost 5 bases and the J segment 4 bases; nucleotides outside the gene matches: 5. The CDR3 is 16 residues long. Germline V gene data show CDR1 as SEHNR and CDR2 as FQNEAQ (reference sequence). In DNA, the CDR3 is TGTGCCAGCAGCAGACTAGCGGGAGCATCCACCGGGGAGCTGTTTTTT. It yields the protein CASSRLAGASTGELFF.

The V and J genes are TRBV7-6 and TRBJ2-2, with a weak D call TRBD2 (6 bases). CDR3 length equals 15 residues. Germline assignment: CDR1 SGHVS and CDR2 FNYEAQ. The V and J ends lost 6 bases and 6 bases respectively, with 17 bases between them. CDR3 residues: CASSTAPSVAGELFF. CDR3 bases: TGTGCCAGCAGTACAGCGCCTAGCGTAGCCGGGGAGCTGTTTTTT.

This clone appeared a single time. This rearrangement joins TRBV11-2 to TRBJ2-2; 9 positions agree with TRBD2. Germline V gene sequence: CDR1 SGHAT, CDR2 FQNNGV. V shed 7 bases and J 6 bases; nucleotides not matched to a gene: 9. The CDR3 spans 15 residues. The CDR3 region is CASTSIKREAGELFF. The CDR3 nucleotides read TGTGCCAGCACCTCCATCAAGCGGGAGGCCGGGGAGCTGTTTTTT.

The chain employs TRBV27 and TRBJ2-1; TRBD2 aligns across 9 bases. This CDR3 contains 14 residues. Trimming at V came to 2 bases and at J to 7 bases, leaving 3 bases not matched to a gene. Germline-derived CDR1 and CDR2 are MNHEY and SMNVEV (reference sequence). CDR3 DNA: TGTGCCAGCAGTTTAAGCGGGGGGCGAAATGAGCAGTTCTTC. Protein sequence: CASSLSGGRNEQFF.

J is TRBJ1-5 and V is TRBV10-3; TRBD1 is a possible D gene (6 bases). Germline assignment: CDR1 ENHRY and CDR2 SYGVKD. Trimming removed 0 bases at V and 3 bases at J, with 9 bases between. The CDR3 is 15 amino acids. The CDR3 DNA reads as TGTGCCATCAGTGAGTCAGGACAGAACAATCAGCCCCAGCATTTT. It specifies CAISESGQNNQPQHF.

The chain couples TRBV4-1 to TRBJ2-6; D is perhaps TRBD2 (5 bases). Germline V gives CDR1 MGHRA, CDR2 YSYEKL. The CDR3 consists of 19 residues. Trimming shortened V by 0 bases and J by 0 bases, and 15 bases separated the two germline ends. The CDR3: CASSQDRGGMISGANVLTF. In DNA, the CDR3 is TGCGCCAGCAGCCAAGATCGAGGAGGTATGATCTCTGGGGCCAACGTCCTGACTTTC.

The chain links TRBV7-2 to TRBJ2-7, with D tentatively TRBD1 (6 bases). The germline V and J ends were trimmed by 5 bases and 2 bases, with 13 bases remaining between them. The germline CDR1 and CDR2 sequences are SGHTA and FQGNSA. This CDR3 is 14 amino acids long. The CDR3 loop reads CASSLLTGTYEQYF. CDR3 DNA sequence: TGTGCCAGCAGCCTACTGACAGGAACCTACGAGCAGTACTTC.

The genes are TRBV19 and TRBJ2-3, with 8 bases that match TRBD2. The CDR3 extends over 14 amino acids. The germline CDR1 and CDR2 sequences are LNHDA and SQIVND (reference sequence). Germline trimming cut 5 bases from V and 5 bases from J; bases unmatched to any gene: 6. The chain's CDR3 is CASSPRTSQDTQYF. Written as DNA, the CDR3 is TGTGCCAGTAGTCCGCGGACTAGCCAAGATACGCAGTATTTT.

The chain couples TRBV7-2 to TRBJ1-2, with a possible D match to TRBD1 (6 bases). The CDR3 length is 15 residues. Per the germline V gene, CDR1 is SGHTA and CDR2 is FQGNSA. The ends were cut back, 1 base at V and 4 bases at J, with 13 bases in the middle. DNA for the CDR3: TGTGCCAGCAGCTTAGGCCAGGGGCGAGGCTATGGCTACACCTTC. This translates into CASSLGQGRGYGYTF. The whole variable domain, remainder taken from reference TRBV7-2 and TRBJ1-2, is GAGVSQSPSNKVTEKGKDVELRCDPISGHTALYWYRQSLGQGLEFLIYFQGNSAPDKSGLPSDRFSAERTGGSVSTLTIQRTQQEDSAVYLCASSLGQGRGYGYTFGSGTRLTVV.

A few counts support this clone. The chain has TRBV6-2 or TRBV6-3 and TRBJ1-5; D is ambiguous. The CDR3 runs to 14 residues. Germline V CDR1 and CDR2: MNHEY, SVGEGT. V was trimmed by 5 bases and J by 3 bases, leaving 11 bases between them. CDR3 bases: TGTGCCAGCAGTCAGACCGTAGCCAATCAGCCCCAGCATTTT. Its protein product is CASSQTVANQPQHF.

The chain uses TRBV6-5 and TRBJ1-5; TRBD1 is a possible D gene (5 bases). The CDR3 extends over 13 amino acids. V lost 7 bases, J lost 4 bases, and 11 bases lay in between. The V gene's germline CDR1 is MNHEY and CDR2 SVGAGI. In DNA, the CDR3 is TGTGCCAGCAACGGGGGATCAAATCAGCCCCAGCATTTT. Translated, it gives CASNGGSNQPQHF.

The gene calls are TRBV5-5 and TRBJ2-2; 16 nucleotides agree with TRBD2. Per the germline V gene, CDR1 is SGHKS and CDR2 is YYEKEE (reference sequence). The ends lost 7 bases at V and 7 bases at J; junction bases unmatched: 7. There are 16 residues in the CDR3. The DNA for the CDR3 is TGTGCCAGCCGCCCGGGACTAGCGGGAGGGATCGGGGAGCTGTTTTTT. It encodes CASRPGLAGGIGELFF. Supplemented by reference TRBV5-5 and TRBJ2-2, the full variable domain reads DAGVTQSPTHLIKTRGQQVTLRCSPISGHKSVSWYQQVLGQGPQFIFQYYEKEERGRGNFPDRFSARQFPNYSSELNVNALLLGDSALYLCASRPGLAGGIGELFFGEGSRLTVL.

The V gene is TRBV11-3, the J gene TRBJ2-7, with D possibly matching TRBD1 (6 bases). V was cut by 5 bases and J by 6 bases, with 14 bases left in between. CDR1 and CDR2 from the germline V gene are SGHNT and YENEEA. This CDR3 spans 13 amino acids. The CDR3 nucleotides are TGTGCCAGCAGCGCGAACCAGGGGAGCGAGCAGTACGTC. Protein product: CASSANQGSEQYV.

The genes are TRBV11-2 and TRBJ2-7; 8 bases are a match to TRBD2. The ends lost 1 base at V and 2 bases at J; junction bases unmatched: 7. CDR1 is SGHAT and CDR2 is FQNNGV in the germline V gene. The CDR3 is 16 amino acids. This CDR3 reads CASSLGITSGTYEQYV. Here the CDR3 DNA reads TGTGCCAGCAGCTTAGGTATAACTAGCGGTACCTACGAGCAGTACGTC.

The CDR3 bases are TGTGCCAGCTCACCAGGGACTAGCGGGATTTACGAGCAGTACGTC. Its translation is CASSPGTSGIYEQYV. The chain employs TRBV18 and TRBJ2-7, with 13 bases identical to TRBD2. Germline values: CDR1 KGHSH, CDR2 LQKENI. CDR3 length: 15 residues. With 2 bases clipped from V and 4 bases from J, the junction kept 2 bases outside the gene matches.

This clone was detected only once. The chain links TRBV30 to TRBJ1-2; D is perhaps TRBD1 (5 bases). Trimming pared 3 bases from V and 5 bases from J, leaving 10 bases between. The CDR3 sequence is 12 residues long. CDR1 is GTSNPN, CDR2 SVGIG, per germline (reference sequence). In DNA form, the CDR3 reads TGTGCCTGGAGCGCCGGGACTTATGGCTACACCTTC. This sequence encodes CAWSAGTYGYTF.